A single sample is the source of the 13 T cell receptor beta chains below, sequenced in a study of human T cells and chemical hapten exposure. Indicated time point: pre-sensitization, week 0. Treatment meaning: therapeutic diphenylcyclopropenone sensitization with weekly scalp DPC. From the RACE reads, TCRdb called clonotypes with MiXCR, one entry per CDR3 protein. The repertoire consists of 300,000 to 450,000 distinct CDR3 sequences, with about 5% occurring once and the leading ten covering about 7.7%. The material sequenced was whole blood, taken in connection with sensitization to the hapten diphenylcyclopropenone (DPC). Every receptor here comes from a woman aged 18-29 years with alopecia areata. Some clones in this sample may be carry-over from other donors' samples.

This clonotype was observed many times. The chain is built from TRBV2 and TRBJ1-1; no clear D. This CDR3 contains 13 residues. V dropped 6 bases and J dropped 4 bases, with 12 bases sitting between them. Germline CDR1 reads SNHLY; CDR2 reads FYNNEI. The CDR3 DNA is TGTGCCAGCAGCCCCGGGCTCAGCACTGAAGCTTTCTTT. Translation gives CASSPGLSTEAFF.

This clonotype was detected many times. The chain recombines TRBV28 with TRBJ1-2, with 9 positions matching TRBD1. The CDR3 consists of 14 residues. The V segment lost 6 bases and the J segment 7 bases; nucleotides outside the gene matches: 9. Per germline, CDR1 MDHEN and CDR2 SYDVKM. This CDR3 is CASSPSGTGSGYTF. For the CDR3, the DNA is TGTGCCAGCAGCCCTTCCGGGACAGGGAGTGGCTACACCTTC.

This clonotype was counted at least ten times. The chain links TRBV4-1 to TRBJ1-5; 12 bases map to TRBD1. Germline-derived CDR1 and CDR2 are MGHRA and YSYEKL. This CDR3 comprises 19 residues. Unmatched junction bases numbered 15, after V lost 4 bases and J lost 5 bases. The CDR3 region is CASSPRHQDGTGGYQPQHF. In nucleotides, the CDR3 is TGCGCCAGCAGCCCCCGACACCAAGATGGGACAGGGGGCTATCAGCCCCAGCATTTT.

This clonotype has only a few counts. CDR3 region: CASSSTGFTEAFF. Written as DNA, the CDR3 is TGTGCCAGCAGCAGTACAGGGTTTACTGAAGCTTTCTTT. V usage is TRBV7-2 and J usage is TRBJ1-1, with TRBD1 as a possible D gene (6 bases). The CDR3 contains 13 residues. Trimming removed 5 bases from V and 5 bases from J, with 12 bases in between. Germline loops: CDR1 SGHTA, CDR2 FQGNSA.

CDR3 loop: CASRGDKGWGAEAFF. For the CDR3, the DNA is TGTGCCAGCAGGGGGGACAAGGGTTGGGGCGCTGAAGCTTTCTTT. The chain combines TRBV5-6 with TRBJ1-1, with a possible D match to TRBD1 (6 bases). V shed 5 bases and J shed 6 bases, with 20 bases lying between them. CDR1 is SGHDT and CDR2 is YYEEEE in the germline V gene. The CDR3 has 15 amino acids.

There are many counts of this clonotype. This chain connects TRBV6-5 to TRBJ1-1; 9 nucleotides align to TRBD1. The CDR3 spans 13 residues. V dropped 5 bases and J dropped 6; count of bases not matched to a gene: 4. Germline V gene sequence: CDR1 MNHEY, CDR2 SVGAGI. As DNA, the CDR3 is TGTGCCAGCAGTGTACAGGGGGCCGCTGAAGCTTTCTTT. This encodes CASSVQGAAEAFF.

In its sample, this clonotype was seen many times. The rearrangement joins TRBV7-8 to TRBJ2-7; 13 nucleotides agree with TRBD2. The CDR3 spans 16 residues. V dropped 5 bases and J dropped 7; count of bases not matched to a gene: 11. The germline CDR1 and CDR2 sequences are SGHVS and FQNEAQ. This CDR3 reads CASSPYRLAGGYEQYF. In DNA form, the CDR3 reads TGTGCCAGCAGCCCATACAGACTAGCGGGGGGCTATGAGCAGTACTTC. Full variable domain (outside the CDR3, taken from reference TRBV7-8 and TRBJ2-7): GAGVSQSPRYKVAKRGQDVALRCDPISGHVSLFWYQQALGQGPEFLTYFQNEAQLDKSGLPSDRFFAERPEGSVSTLKIQRTQQEDSAVYLCASSPYRLAGGYEQYFGPGTRLTVT.

This clonotype was found a few times. The gene calls are TRBV20-1 and TRBJ2-7; TRBD2 is a possible D gene (5 bases). V lost 3 bases and J 5 bases, leaving 11 bases between the germline ends. The CDR3 spans 12 residues. CDR1 is DFQATT, CDR2 SNEGSKA, per germline (reference sequence). Here the CDR3 DNA reads TGCAGTGCTAGGGGGAGTGGGGACGAGCAGTACTTC. Its protein is CSARGSGDEQYF.

This clonotype was detected many times. This chain connects TRBV27 to TRBJ2-7, with 7 bases that match TRBD1. Germline trimming cut 0 bases from V and 3 bases from J; bases unmatched to any gene: 11. There are 17 residues in the CDR3. Germline CDR1 and CDR2: MNHEY and SMNVEV (reference sequence). CDR3 nucleotides: TGTGCCAGCAGTTTATCCCCCCCGGACAGGAGTAACTACGAGCAGTACTTC. It is translated as CASSLSPPDRSNYEQYF.

This clonotype was counted a few times. The chain joins TRBV7-2 to TRBJ1-6; a weak D match, TRBD1 (5 bases). Trimming shortened V by 5 bases and J by 7 bases, and 18 bases separated the two germline ends. This CDR3 contains 16 residues. Germline V gene lookup returns CDR1 SGHTA and CDR2 FQGNSA. CDR3: CASSPLSGVRNSPLHF. CDR3 DNA: TGTGCCAGCAGCCCACTTTCGGGGGTTAGGAATTCACCCCTCCACTTT.

Many counts were recorded for this clonotype. The V call is TRBV6-5, the J call TRBJ2-1; possibly TRBD2 for D (6 bases). V lost 5 bases, J lost 1 base, and 18 bases lay in between. The length of the CDR3 is 17 residues. Germline values: CDR1 MNHEY, CDR2 SVGAGI. CDR3 DNA: TGTGCCAGCAGTGGGGCTATAACCGGGACTTCCTACAATGAGCAGTTCTTC. Translation gives CASSGAITGTSYNEQFF.

This clonotype was seen a handful of times. The chain recombines TRBV7-2 with TRBJ2-7, with 7 bases identical to TRBD2. The CDR3 is 14 amino acids. CDR1 and CDR2 from the germline V gene are SGHTA and FQGNSA. V shed 8 bases, J shed 2 bases, and the junction held 9 bases outside the gene matches. The chain's CDR3 is CASGRNRGAYEQYF. CDR3 DNA: TGTGCCAGCGGCCGGAACCGGGGGGCCTACGAGCAGTACTTC. The full variable domain, completed using reference TRBV7-2 and TRBJ2-7, is GAGVSQSPSNKVTEKGKDVELRCDPISGHTALYWYRQSLGQGLEFLIYFQGNSAPDKSGLPSDRFSAERTGGSVSTLTIQRTQQEDSAVYLCASGRNRGAYEQYFGPGTRLTVT.

The rearrangement uses TRBV27 and TRBJ1-6; D is ambiguous. Germline CDR1 MNHEY, CDR2 SMNVEV (reference sequence). The CDR3 contains 13 residues. Between the trimmed V and J ends, which lost 0 bases and 13 bases, there was a span of 10 bases. The CDR3 nucleotides are TGTGCCAGCAGTTTATCTGCCAGGTCGCCCCTCCACTTT. This codes for CASSLSARSPLHF.